A selection of T cell receptor beta chains follows, all from one sample in a study of CD8+CD57+ T cells in acquired aplastic anemia. TCRdb passed the reads through MiXCR, listing each CDR3 protein once. Among about 180,000 distinct CDR3 sequences listed, roughly 43% were seen once. The sample comprised sorted CD4+, CD8+, or CD8+CD57+ T cells (not recorded which) from PBMCs. The receptors shown here come from a human donor with aplastic anemia. The CDR3 runs from the conserved cysteine through the conserved F or W. Fields, in order: J gene, D gene, clone size, V gene, CDR3 protein, CDR3 DNA. A D gene is named only where the DNA matches it firmly. Expanded clones are given a class, and other clones once, few, many or no size at all.

>TRBJ2-7|-|many|TRBV2
CASTGVGAYEQYF
TGTGCCAGCACCGGGGTGGGGGCCTACGAGCAGTACTTC
>TRBJ2-2|TRBD1|-|TRBV10-3
CAISPIQGTGELFF
TGTGCCATCAGTCCAATACAGGGGACCGGGGAGCTGTTTTTT
>TRBJ2-2|-|few|TRBV29-1
CSVEEGQGELFF
TGCAGCGTTGAAGAAGGACAGGGGGAGCTGTTTTTT
>TRBJ1-2|TRBD1|many|TRBV6-1
CASNRQGAVYGYTF
TGTGCCAGCAATCGACAGGGGGCCGTCTATGGCTACACCTTC
>TRBJ1-3|TRBD1|many|TRBV14
CASSQDRRNTIYF
TGTGCCAGCAGCCAGGACAGGAGAAACACCATATATTTT
>TRBJ1-6|TRBD1|many|TRBV9
CASSAGTGGNSPLHF
TGTGCCAGCAGCGCCGGGACAGGGGGGAATTCACCCCTCCACTTT
>TRBJ2-7|-|-|TRBV24-1
CATSDLYEQYF
TGTGCCACCAGTGATCTCTACGAGCAGTACTTC
>TRBJ2-3|TRBD2|many|TRBV9
CASSALAGGSTDTQYF
TGTGCCAGCAGCGCCCTAGCGGGGGGGAGCACAGATACGCAGTATTTT
>TRBJ2-5|-|once|TRBV29-1
CSVELLGYQETQYF
TGCAGCGTTGAGCTTCTAGGGTACCAAGAGACCCAGTACTTC
>TRBJ2-7|TRBD1|many|TRBV19
CASTRTGRGNYEQYF
TGTGCCAGTACCCGGACGGGCAGGGGGAACTACGAGCAGTACTTC
>TRBJ1-2|-|-|TRBV19
CASSMILYYDYTF
TGTGCCAGTAGTATGATATTATACTATGACTACACCTTC
>TRBJ2-3|-|-|TRBV19
CASSKTGFPNSDTQYF
TGTGCCAGTAGTAAAACCGGGTTCCCAAATTCCGATACGCAGTATTTT
>TRBJ2-6|-|-|TRBV19
CASARPSGANVLTF
TGTGCCAGTGCCCGACCCTCTGGGGCCAACGTCCTGACTTTC
>TRBJ2-5|TRBD1|-|TRBV29-1
CSVEDRVYEETQYF
TGCAGCGTGGAGGACAGGGTATATGAGGAGACCCAGTACTTC
>TRBJ2-6|-|-|TRBV19
CASHNSGANVLTF
TGTGCCAGCCACAACTCTGGGGCCAACGTCCTGACTTTC
>TRBJ2-5|TRBD1|many|TRBV6-1
CASLFEQGAWETQYF
TGTGCCAGCTTATTTGAGCAGGGGGCGTGGGAGACCCAGTACTTC
>TRBJ2-1|TRBD2|-|TRBV7-9
CASSLREGEQFF
TGTGCCAGCAGCTTACGGGAGGGTGAGCAGTTCTTC
>TRBJ1-4|-|-|TRBV20-1
CSARDGRKRYEKLFF
TGCAGTGCTAGAGATGGGCGGAAGCGGTATGAAAAACTGTTTTTT
>TRBJ2-2|TRBD2|few|TRBV12-3/TRBV12-4
CASSFLFASGGTGELFF
TGTGCCAGCAGTTTTCTTTTCGCTAGCGGGGGCACCGGGGAGCTGTTTTTT
>TRBJ1-1|TRBD1|few|TRBV24-1
CATRDSPKAFF
TGTGCCACCCGGGACAGCCCCAAGGCTTTCTTT
>TRBJ2-3|-|many|TRBV5-5
CASSSTDTQYF
TGTGCCAGCAGCTCCACAGATACGCAGTATTTT
>TRBJ1-5|-|-|TRBV2
CASSDSLWNQPQHF
TGTGCCAGCAGTGACAGCTTATGGAATCAGCCCCAGCATTTT